Listed below are T cell receptor beta chains from one sample, sequenced in a study of shared clonotypes between healthy human individuals. Produced via immunoSEQ multiplex PCR; TCRdb's table is partial and in-frame only. The sample records millions of clones, roughly 94% being singletons. Sequenced input: naive CD4+ T cells sorted from blood. The receptor set was obtained from a man aged 18-30 years in good health. CDR3s leave out the opening cysteine and the closing phenylalanine or tryptophan. Each record gives: CDR3 length, J gene, D gene, V gene, CDR3 protein. The D gene is left open where the match is weak.

length: 12
J: TRBJ1-1
D: TRBD1
V: TRBV7-2
CDR3: ASSLQGAKTEAF

length: 13
J: TRBJ1-5
D: NA
V: TRBV6-1
CDR3: ASSELRDSNQPQH

length: 15
J: TRBJ2-2
D: TRBD2
V: TRBV9
CDR3: ASRAGTSGVNTGELF

length: 10
J: TRBJ1-2
D: TRBD1
V: TRBV6-5
CDR3: ASGSTGLGYT

length: 14
J: TRBJ1-3
D: TRBD1
V: TRBV6-5
CDR3: ASSYSDRALGNTIY

length: 10
J: TRBJ2-3
D: NA
V: TRBV12-5
CDR3: ASGPDTDTQY

length: 13
J: TRBJ2-2
D: TRBD1
V: TRBV5-4
CDR3: ASSGQGAMSGELF

length: 13
J: TRBJ2-5
D: TRBD1
V: TRBV5-1
CDR3: ASSLGQGSAETQY

length: 14
J: TRBJ2-7
D: TRBD2
V: TRBV6-5
CDR3: ASSYARGGRPDEQY

length: 12
J: TRBJ2-7
D: TRBD1
V: TRBV5-4
CDR3: ASSPDRGIYEQY

length: 12
J: TRBJ2-1
D: NA
V: TRBV14
CDR3: ASSQDTRFDEQF

length: 13
J: TRBJ1-1
D: NA
V: TRBV6-1
CDR3: ASSEARQLNTEAF

length: 12
J: TRBJ2-7
D: NA
V: TRBV19
CDR3: ASSTRTEGYEQY

length: 9
J: TRBJ1-2
D: NA
V: TRBV29-1
CDR3: SVEDSLGYT

length: 13
J: TRBJ2-7
D: NA
V: TRBV12-2
CDR3: ASRFGPRADYEQY

length: 13
J: TRBJ2-1
D: NA
V: TRBV6-5
CDR3: ASSPSWTGKNEQF

length: 10
J: TRBJ2-7
D: NA
V: TRBV10-3
CDR3: AISPVKDEQY

length: 12
J: TRBJ1-1
D: NA
V: TRBV18
CDR3: ASSQGGAITEAF

length: 14
J: TRBJ2-7
D: NA
V: TRBV7-6
CDR3: ASSTREGAVSYEQY

length: 13
J: TRBJ1-5
D: TRBD1
V: TRBV18
CDR3: ASSPGTGGTQPQH

length: 14
J: TRBJ2-5
D: TRBD2
V: TRBV7-2
CDR3: ASKGLAGERGETQY

length: 9
J: TRBJ1-5
D: NA
V: TRBV20-1
CDR3: SATGDQPQH

length: 11
J: TRBJ1-6
D: NA
V: TRBV30
CDR3: AWGRLNNSPLH

length: 14
J: TRBJ2-1
D: TRBD2
V: TRBV5-1
CDR3: ASSLAGLNSYNEQF

length: 13
J: TRBJ2-1
D: NA
V: TRBV29-1
CDR3: SGIGRAGLYNEQF

length: 11
J: TRBJ2-2
D: NA
V: TRBV11-2
CDR3: ASSLGAAGELF

length: 13
J: TRBJ2-2
D: TRBD2
V: TRBV6-5
CDR3: ASSLTSAYTGELF

length: 15
J: TRBJ1-2
D: TRBD1
V: TRBV5-1
CDR3: ASSSGGTGGTNYGYT

length: 12
J: TRBJ1-5
D: NA
V: TRBV30
CDR3: ACTEQGRGQPQH

length: 13
J: TRBJ2-1
D: TRBD2
V: TRBV11-2
CDR3: ASSSRTSGGGEQF

length: 14
J: TRBJ1-5
D: TRBD1
V: TRBV28
CDR3: ASSSPGGGFYQPQH

length: 12
J: TRBJ2-1
D: NA
V: TRBV25-1
CDR3: ASTPPGSYNEQF

length: 11
J: TRBJ2-7
D: TRBD1
V: TRBV5-4
CDR3: ASSSTGKNEQY

length: 14
J: TRBJ2-7
D: TRBD2
V: TRBV7-8
CDR3: ASSLQTSGSAYEQY

length: 13
J: TRBJ2-3
D: NA
V: TRBV28
CDR3: ASSSPAGSTDTQY